This entry features one TCR beta chain sequence. As yet, its antigen is unknown. This CDR3 spans 12 amino acids. Trimming cost V 4 bases and J 5 bases, with 6 bases left between them. Germline CDR1 SGHDT, CDR2 YYEEEE. This sample was included in a study of T cell responses to AZD1222 COVID-19 vaccine. The wider study: Pooling of second doses given at about 4 or about 12 weeks was done.

Study observations and caveats: Spike-wide coverage was observed for vaccine-associated CD4 TCRs, with dominant responses at 160-218 and 743-854. Most donors were white British and more were female, and clonal diversity was possibly underestimated. Nearly half of the spike-specific TCRs reportedly recognize variant regions that carry no mutations.

Only in-frame clones appear in the TCRdb table, and some are missing; sequencing was by immunoSEQ multiplex PCR. The table includes tens of thousands of clones, roughly 84% detected once. The sequence was collected from an adult in good health. Source: peripheral blood, taken on day 0 of AZD1222 vaccination. The chain recombines TRBV5-6 with TRBJ2-2; weak D call: TRBD1 (5 bases). The CDR3 DNA reads TGTGCCAGCAGCAGGGGAACCGGGGAGCTGTTTTTT. Translating gives CASSRGTGELFF.